Shown below are 24 T cell receptor beta chains from a single sample sequenced in a study of identical twins. MiXCR was run by TCRdb on the 5' RACE reads, yielding one entry per CDR3 protein. The sample has a few hundred thousand distinct CDR3 sequences; 9.5% to 15% are singletons. The data also belong to a second study, concerning yellow fever vaccine responses in identical twins.

The source material was memory (CD45RO+) T cells sorted from blood. These receptors all come from a woman under 30 in good health.

The table lists this clonotype with many counts. The V call is TRBV12-3 or TRBV12-4, the J call TRBJ1-2; a weak D match, TRBD1 (5 bases). Trimming removed 2 bases at V and 2 bases at J, with 12 bases between. The CDR3 is 15 amino acids. The CDR3 loop reads CASSLIGVGNYGYTF. The CDR3 region has the DNA TGTGCCAGCAGTTTAATAGGGGTCGGGAACTATGGCTACACCTTC.

This clonotype was observed a handful of times. This chain uses TRBV19 with TRBJ1-1, with D unresolved. From germline, CDR1 is LNHDA and CDR2 SQIVND (reference sequence). The CDR3 contains 14 residues. Trimming pared 3 bases from V and 2 bases from J, leaving 10 bases between. The CDR3 DNA is TGTGCCAGTAGTATCGGGCTGACAAACACTGAAGCTTTCTTT. As protein: CASSIGLTNTEAFF.

This chain links TRBV2 with TRBJ2-3, with D tentatively TRBD2 (5 bases). Trimming stripped 6 bases from V and 10 bases from J, with 14 bases between. Germline-derived CDR1 and CDR2 are SNHLY and FYNNEI. The CDR3 is 12 residues long. CDR3 sequence reads: CASSLASVAQYF. The CDR3 DNA reads as TGTGCCAGCAGCCTAGCTAGTGTCGCGCAGTATTTT.

V gene TRBV25-1 combines with J gene TRBJ2-7; D remains unclear. V lost 2 bases to trimming and J lost 1 base, with 12 bases between them. The germline V gene has CDR1 MGHDK and CDR2 SYGVNS. The CDR3 is 15 amino acids. The DNA of the CDR3 is TGTGCCAGCAGTGAACATGGAGATCAGTCCTACGAGCAGTACTTC. Translation: CASSEHGDQSYEQYF.

This clonotype has just a few counts. V gene TRBV7-9 combines with J gene TRBJ2-5; 14 positions match TRBD2. Germline CDR1 and CDR2: SEHNR and FQNEAQ (reference sequence). V dropped 10 bases and J dropped 1; count of bases not matched to a gene: 5. CDR3 length: 15 amino acids. CDR3 DNA: TGTGCCACCGGGACTAGCGGGGGCCCCCAAGAGACCCAGTACTTC. This translates into CATGTSGGPQETQYF.

This clonotype was counted at least ten times. The chain uses TRBV5-1 and TRBJ1-2; TRBD1 matches at 8 bases. The CDR3 has 14 amino acids. CDR1 is SGHRS and CDR2 is YFSETQ in the germline V gene. With 4 bases clipped from V and 2 bases from J, the junction kept 4 bases outside the gene matches. The CDR3 reads CASSNRTGNYGYTF. The DNA of the CDR3 is TGCGCCAGCAGCAACCGGACAGGGAACTATGGCTACACCTTC.

This clonotype was counted at least ten times. J is TRBJ2-7 and V is TRBV6-5, with 11 bases aligning to TRBD1. V shed 2 bases, J shed 10 bases, and the junction held 7 bases outside the gene matches. Germline CDR1 is MNHEY and CDR2 is SVGAGI. This CDR3 comprises 14 residues. The CDR3 sequence: CASSYGRTGGPQYF. The CDR3 nucleotides are TGTGCCAGCAGTTACGGTCGGACAGGGGGCCCTCAGTACTTC.

The rearrangement uses TRBV11-2 and TRBJ1-1; D gene unclear. V was trimmed by 5 bases and J by 8 bases, leaving 18 bases between them. The CDR3 loop spans 14 amino acids. Germline CDR1 and CDR2: SGHAT and FQNNGV. The CDR3 region is CASSPWSMNKEAFF. The DNA of the CDR3 is TGTGCCAGCAGCCCATGGAGCATGAACAAAGAAGCTTTCTTT.

The rearrangement links TRBV5-1 to TRBJ2-1, with TRBD1 matching over 11 bases. This CDR3 region has 14 residues. Germline V CDR1 and CDR2: SGHRS, YFSETQ. J gave up 8 bases and V 4 bases, and 5 bases lay outside the gene matches. The CDR3 DNA is TGCGCCAGCAGCCTGCGGACAGGGGGCGATGAGCAGTTCTTC. Encoded protein: CASSLRTGGDEQFF.

CDR3 nucleotides: TGTGCCAGCAGCTTAACTAGCGGGGCGAATACGCAGTATTTT. This sequence encodes CASSLTSGANTQYF. The chain couples TRBV7-3 to TRBJ2-3; 8 bases line up with TRBD2. This CDR3 has 14 residues. Germline V gene lookup returns CDR1 SGHTA and CDR2 FQGTGA. The junction had 3 bases not matched to a gene; V was cut back by 0 bases and J by 7 bases.

The genes are TRBV6-2 or TRBV6-3 and TRBJ2-7; D might be TRBD1 (5 bases). Per the germline V gene, CDR1 is MNHEY and CDR2 is SVGEGT. V was trimmed by 0 bases and J by 0 bases, leaving 12 bases between them. The CDR3 has 16 amino acids. The CDR3 spells CASSYSAVRASYEQYF. In nucleotides, the CDR3 is TGTGCCAGCAGTTACTCCGCCGTCAGGGCCTCCTACGAGCAGTACTTC.

This clonotype was recorded many times. This chain joins TRBV3-1 and TRBJ1-1; D is uncertain. Trimming cost V 4 bases and J 4 bases, with 10 bases left between them. This CDR3 spans 13 amino acids. Germline lookup yields CDR1 LGHDT and CDR2 YNNKEL (reference sequence). DNA for the CDR3: TGTGCCAGCAGCCCGAGATCGTTCACTGAAGCTTTCTTT. This translates into CASSPRSFTEAFF.

This clonotype was detected a few times. The rearrangement uses TRBV5-1 and TRBJ1-6, with D uncertain. The CDR3 is made up of 14 amino acids. Germline V CDR1 and CDR2: SGHRS, YFSETQ. V was shortened by 3 bases and J by 7 bases, with 11 bases between the two germline ends. In DNA, the CDR3 is TGCGCCAGCAGCTCGGCGGGTTTGAATTCACCCCTCCACTTT. Its protein product is CASSSAGLNSPLHF.

This clonotype was observed a few times. J is TRBJ2-5 and V is TRBV20-1; perhaps TRBD1 as D (6 bases). The CDR3 totals 13 residues. The germline V gene has CDR1 DFQATT and CDR2 SNEGSKA (reference sequence). The ends were cut back, 5 bases at V and 1 base at J, with 11 bases in the middle. The CDR3 region is CSALGQIQETQYF. The CDR3 DNA reads as TGCAGTGCTCTCGGACAGATCCAAGAGACCCAGTACTTC.

A remark on this clonotype: The junction differs from germline at one of its ends, possibly a read error. This chain connects TRBV5-6 to TRBJ2-5; perhaps TRBD1 as D (5 bases). The V gene's germline CDR1 is SGHDT and CDR2 YYEEEE. CDR3 length equals 13 residues. The CDR3 DNA reads TGTGCCAGCAGCTTCGAAGGACAAGAGGCCCAGTACTTC. It specifies CASSFEGQEAQYF.

This clonotype was counted between two and nine times. This rearrangement joins TRBV4-3 to TRBJ2-1; TRBD1 might be the D (6 bases). V was cut by 3 bases and J by 7 bases, with 16 bases left in between. CDR1 and CDR2 from the germline V gene are LGHNA and YSLEER. This CDR3 comprises 15 residues. CDR3 DNA sequence: TGCGCCAGCAGCCATCTCGGACAGTTAGGGAATGAGCAGTTCTTC. Amino acids: CASSHLGQLGNEQFF.

This clonotype has more than one count but fewer than ten. This rearrangement joins TRBV28 to TRBJ1-5; D possibly corresponds to TRBD1 (6 bases). The V end was cut by 3 bases, the J end by 0 bases, with 9 bases between. In germline, CDR1 is MDHEN, CDR2 SYDVKM. The CDR3 runs 15 residues. The CDR3 DNA reads as TGTGCCAGCAGTTTCGCGGGGGCTAGCAATCAGCCCCAGCATTTT. Residues: CASSFAGASNQPQHF.

This clonotype was seen repeatedly, ten times or more. The gene calls are TRBV5-1 and TRBJ2-7, with D uncertain. V was pared by 1 base and J by 6 bases, with 8 bases between. Per germline, CDR1 SGHRS and CDR2 YFSETQ. The CDR3 consists of 12 residues. The CDR3 nucleotides are TGCGCCAGCAGCTTGTCTCTCTCCGAGCAGTACTTC. This codes for CASSLSLSEQYF. The whole variable domain, filled in from reference TRBV5-1 and TRBJ2-7, reads KAGVTQTPRYLIKTRGQQVTLSCSPISGHRSVSWYQQTPGQGLQFLFEYFSETQRNKGNFPGRFSGRQFSNSRSEMNVSTLELGDSALYLCASSLSLSEQYFGPGTRLTVT.

The J gene is TRBJ2-4, the V gene TRBV27; 10 nucleotides match TRBD1. The CDR3 consists of 15 residues. The ends lost 4 bases at V and 5 bases at J; junction bases unmatched: 5. In germline, CDR1 is MNHEY, CDR2 SMNVEV (reference sequence). This CDR3 is CASSSPGTGENIQYF. The DNA of the CDR3 is TGTGCCAGCAGTTCTCCCGGGACAGGGGAAAACATTCAGTACTTC.

The CDR3 DNA reads as TGCAGTGCTAGAGACGACGGGAGGGCCACAAACACCGGGGAGCTGTTTTTT. Translated: CSARDDGRATNTGELFF. The chain has TRBV20-1 and TRBJ2-2, with 8 bases aligning to TRBD2. CDR1 is DFQATT, CDR2 SNEGSKA, per germline (reference sequence). V lost 0 bases and J lost 2; bases outside the gene matches: 8. The CDR3 totals 17 residues.

This clonotype occurred many times. The rearrangement links TRBV5-1 to TRBJ2-7; no definite D call. Per germline, CDR1 SGHRS and CDR2 YFSETQ. This CDR3 has 14 amino acids. With 3 bases removed from V and 2 bases from J, the gap between germline ends came to 12 bases. The CDR3 DNA sequence: TGCGCCAGCAGCTCTAGGACGGATGCCTACGAGCAGTACTTC. This codes for CASSSRTDAYEQYF.

The genes are TRBV20-1 and TRBJ2-4; perhaps TRBD1 as D (6 bases). Trimming removed 4 bases at V and 3 bases at J, with 13 bases between. The CDR3 runs to 14 residues. The germline V gene encodes CDR1 DFQATT and CDR2 SNEGSKA (reference sequence). The CDR3 coding sequence is TGCAGTGCTATTAGACAGGAGTACAAAAACATTCAGTACTTC. It encodes CSAIRQEYKNIQYF.

This clonotype has more than one count but fewer than ten. This chain uses TRBV6-1 with TRBJ2-2; D may match TRBD1 or TRBD2 (5 bases each). Germline V CDR1 and CDR2: MNHNS, SASEGT. The CDR3 extends over 15 amino acids. The ends were cut back, 6 bases at V and 2 bases at J, with 13 bases in the middle. This chain's CDR3 is CASRSGRSNTGELFF. The CDR3 DNA is TGTGCCAGCAGATCAGGGAGAAGCAACACCGGGGAGCTGTTTTTT.

The sample holds many counts of this clonotype. The genes are TRBV9 and TRBJ2-6, with D possibly TRBD2 on 6 matching bases. The V end lost 6 bases, the J end lost 3 bases, and 13 bases lay between the germline ends. Germline V lookup: CDR1 SGDLS, CDR2 YYNGEE. The CDR3 runs 15 residues. CDR3 in amino acids: CASTPTGDGANVLTF. The CDR3 DNA is TGTGCCAGCACCCCCACGGGGGATGGGGCCAACGTCCTGACTTTC.